A single sample is the source of the 8 T cell receptor beta chains below, sequenced in a study of blood T cell repertoires in COVID-19. Clones were read by immunoSEQ multiplex PCR, and TCRdb kept only the in-frame ones, dropping some. The sample contains 150,000 to 200,000 clones, 70% to 85% of which appear only once. The sequencing input was PBMCs or T cells enriched from blood (not recorded which). These receptors were collected from a woman aged 45-65 years who had recovered from COVID-19.

This clone has just a few counts. This chain links TRBV6-5 with TRBJ1-5; D remains unclear. Trimming left V 9 bases short and J 0 bases short, with 12 bases between. Looked up from germline, CDR1 is MNHEY and CDR2 is SVGAGI. CDR3 length: 14 residues. CDR3 nucleotides: TGTGCCAGTCGAGACATGTATAGCAATCAGCCCCAGCATTTT. It encodes CASRDMYSNQPQHF.

The V gene is TRBV7-3, the J gene TRBJ2-1; TRBD2 is a possible D gene (5 bases). Germline assignment: CDR1 SGHTA and CDR2 FQGTGA. With 7 bases removed from V and 5 bases from J, the gap between germline ends came to 15 bases. This CDR3 region has 14 residues. This CDR3 reads CASTDRRRNNEQFF. The CDR3 region has the DNA TGTGCCAGCACCGACCGGAGGAGGAACAATGAGCAGTTCTTC.

This rearrangement joins TRBV5-1 to TRBJ1-1; D is possibly TRBD1 (5 bases). The CDR3 runs 14 residues. V was trimmed by 1 base and J by 0 bases, leaving 7 bases between them. Germline CDR1 reads SGHRS; CDR2 reads YFSETQ. CDR3 bases: TGCGCCAGCAGCTTGAAACAGGTGAACACTGAAGCTTTCTTT. It translates to CASSLKQVNTEAFF. The whole variable domain, filled in from reference TRBV5-1 and TRBJ1-1, reads KAGVTQTPRYLIKTRGQQVTLSCSPISGHRSVSWYQQTPGQGLQFLFEYFSETQRNKGNFPGRFSGRQFSNSRSEMNVSTLELGDSALYLCASSLKQVNTEAFFGQGTRLTVV.

The chain uses TRBV7-2 and TRBJ2-7; 9 positions agree with TRBD2. This CDR3 contains 16 residues. In germline, CDR1 is SGHTA, CDR2 FQGNSA. V was clipped by 5 bases and J by 0 bases; unmatched bases: 8. The CDR3 is CASSPRSGGSSYEQYF. CDR3 nucleotide sequence: TGTGCCAGCAGCCCTCGGAGCGGGGGGAGCTCCTACGAGCAGTACTTC.

V gene TRBV5-6 combines with J gene TRBJ2-7, with a weak D call TRBD1 (6 bases). There are 15 residues in the CDR3. Germline CDR1 is SGHDT and CDR2 is YYEEEE. The ends were cut back, 4 bases at V and 2 bases at J, with 16 bases in the middle. The CDR3 is CASSELNRAPYEQYF. The CDR3 region has the DNA TGTGCCAGCAGCGAATTAAACAGGGCCCCCTACGAGCAGTACTTC.

V is TRBV5-8 and J is TRBJ1-3; D call uncertain. Germline-derived CDR1 and CDR2 are SGHTS and YDEGEE. CDR3 length equals 16 residues. The V gene lost 2 bases and the J gene lost 0 bases, with 12 bases spanning the gap. The CDR3 nucleotides read TGTGCCAGCAGCTTAATACAGAGCTACTCTGGAAACACCATATATTTT. Translation: CASSLIQSYSGNTIYF.

The chain carries TRBV12-3 or TRBV12-4 and TRBJ2-3; D may be TRBD2 (6 bases). V was shortened by 7 bases and J by 5 bases, with 13 bases between the two germline ends. The CDR3 totals 13 residues. The CDR3 DNA sequence: TGTGCCAGCACTCGAAACGGGGGAGATACGCAGTATTTT. Protein sequence: CASTRNGGDTQYF.

The table lists this clone with a few counts. The chain recombines TRBV6-2 or TRBV6-3 with TRBJ2-7; the match to TRBD2 covers 9 bases. With 5 bases clipped from V and 0 bases from J, the junction kept 8 bases outside the gene matches. The CDR3 loop spans 16 amino acids. The germline V gene has CDR1 MNHEY and CDR2 SVGEGT. CDR3 nucleotide sequence: TGTGCCAGCAGTCTCCAGAGCGGGAGGAGCTCCTACGAGCAGTACTTC. This sequence encodes CASSLQSGRSSYEQYF.